Below, 7 T cell receptor beta chains from the same sample are listed, as sequenced in a study of blood T cell repertoires in COVID-19. The assay was immunoSEQ multiplex PCR, and TCRdb's table has in-frame clones only and misses some. The data hold about 310,000 clones, with 80% to 90% observed a single time. Sequenced: PBMCs or T cells enriched from blood (not recorded which). The receptors shown here come from a woman younger than 35 who had recovered from COVID-19.

The chain employs TRBV28 and TRBJ1-4; 12 bases are a match to TRBD1. The CDR3 extends over 13 amino acids. From germline, CDR1 is MDHEN and CDR2 SYDVKM. The V segment lost 10 bases and the J segment 10 bases; nucleotides outside the gene matches: 7. The CDR3 here is CATRDRGLGKLFF. CDR3 DNA sequence: TGTGCCACCCGGGACAGGGGGCTTGGAAAACTGTTTTTT.

The chain is built from TRBV5-1 and TRBJ1-3; TRBD1 might be the D (6 bases). Germline-derived CDR1 and CDR2 are SGHRS and YFSETQ. The CDR3 length is 14 residues. V was shortened by 4 bases and J by 4 bases, with 12 bases between the two germline ends. As DNA, the CDR3 is TGCGCCAGCAGCGGAACAGGGATGGGAAACACCATATATTTT. It translates to CASSGTGMGNTIYF.

This chain uses TRBV27 with TRBJ2-1; 7 nucleotides match TRBD2. The germline CDR1 and CDR2 sequences are MNHEY and SMNVEV (reference sequence). J lost 8 bases, V lost 0 bases, and 10 bases had no gene match. This CDR3 region has 16 residues. Here the CDR3 reads CASSLSRRGGRDEQFF. CDR3 sequence (DNA): TGTGCCAGCAGTTTATCTCGGCGTGGGGGGAGGGATGAGCAGTTCTTC.

This clone has only one observation. The chain combines TRBV24-1 with TRBJ2-3; D gene unclear. This CDR3 comprises 14 residues. V was trimmed by 5 bases and J by 3 bases, leaving 11 bases between them. Per germline, CDR1 KGHDR and CDR2 SFDVKD. CDR3 nucleotides: TGTGCCACCAGTGCCACCTACAGTACAGATACGCAGTATTTT. This gives the protein CATSATYSTDTQYF.

The chain is built from TRBV5-1 and TRBJ1-2, with 7 bases lining up with TRBD1. Per the germline V gene, CDR1 is SGHRS and CDR2 is YFSETQ. Trimming took 5 bases from V and 4 from J; bases not matched to a gene: 5. The CDR3 is made up of 13 amino acids. This chain's CDR3 is CASSNRDSYGYTF. CDR3 nucleotides: TGCGCCAGCAGTAACCGGGACAGCTATGGCTACACCTTC.

This clone has just a few counts. V gene TRBV15 combines with J gene TRBJ2-6; a possible D gene is TRBD1 (7 bases). Germline-derived CDR1 and CDR2 are LNHNV and YYDKDF (reference sequence). This CDR3 has 19 residues. The V and J ends lost 0 bases and 1 base respectively, with 16 bases between them. The DNA for the CDR3 is TGTGCCACCAGCAGAGAGGAGGGACAGTCCTTATCTGGGGCCAACGTCCTGACTTTC. It codes for CATSREEGQSLSGANVLTF.

This chain joins TRBV7-9 and TRBJ1-1; no clear D gene. Deletions cut 0 bases from V and 4 bases from J, with 12 bases between. This CDR3 comprises 15 residues. CDR1 and CDR2 (germline): SEHNR, FQNEAQ (reference sequence). The CDR3 sequence is CASSLARGLGTEAFF. The CDR3 DNA sequence: TGTGCCAGCAGCTTAGCGCGGGGTCTGGGCACTGAAGCTTTCTTT.